This T cell receptor (beta chain) was identified in a study of blood T cell repertoires in COVID-19. Overall study: Samples taken during acute and convalescent COVID-19 were collected in the United States, Italy and Spain. Nucleic acid was either cDNA or gDNA, and it came from T cells, B-cell-depleted T cells, or PBMCs.

Authors' data handling: Amplification of reference gene primers provided the estimated nucleated cell counts. Profiling relied on immunoSEQ multiplex PCR, and the TCRdb table lists in-frame clones only, not all of them. V, J and clone size reflect that table, while D and trimming were determined from the DNA. Among about 140,000 clones listed, 85% to 90% were seen once. Germline V gene sequence: CDR1 MNHNY, CDR2 SVGAGI (reference sequence). V dropped 5 bases and J dropped 10 bases, with 14 bases sitting between them. The CDR3 runs to 12 residues. The chain joins TRBV6-6 to TRBJ1-1; D ambiguous. The source is a man aged 50 or older with active COVID-19. The sample consisted of peripheral blood. In nucleotides, the CDR3 is TGTGCCAGCAGTCTAGGGAGGGAGGTAGCTTTCTTT. Residues: CASSLGREVAFF.